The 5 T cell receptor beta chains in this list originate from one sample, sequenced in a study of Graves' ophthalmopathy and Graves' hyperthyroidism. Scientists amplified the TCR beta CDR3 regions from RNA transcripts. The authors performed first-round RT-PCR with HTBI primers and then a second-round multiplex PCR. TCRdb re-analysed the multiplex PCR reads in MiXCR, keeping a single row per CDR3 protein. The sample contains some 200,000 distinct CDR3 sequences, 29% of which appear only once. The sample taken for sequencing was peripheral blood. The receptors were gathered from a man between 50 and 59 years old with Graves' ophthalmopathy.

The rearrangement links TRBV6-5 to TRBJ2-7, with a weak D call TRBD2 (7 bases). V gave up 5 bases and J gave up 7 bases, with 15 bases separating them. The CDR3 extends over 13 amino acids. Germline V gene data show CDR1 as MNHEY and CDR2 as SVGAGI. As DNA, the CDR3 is TGTGCCAGCAGTACTTGGACAGCGGGGGAGCAGTACTTC. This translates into CASSTWTAGEQYF.

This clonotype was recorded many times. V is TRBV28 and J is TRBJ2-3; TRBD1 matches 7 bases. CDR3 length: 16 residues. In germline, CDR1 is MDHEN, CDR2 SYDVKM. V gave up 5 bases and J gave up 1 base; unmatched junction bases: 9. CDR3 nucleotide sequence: TGTGCCAGCAGTCGAAGACAGGGAGCTGGCACAGATACGCAGTATTTT. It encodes CASSRRQGAGTDTQYF.

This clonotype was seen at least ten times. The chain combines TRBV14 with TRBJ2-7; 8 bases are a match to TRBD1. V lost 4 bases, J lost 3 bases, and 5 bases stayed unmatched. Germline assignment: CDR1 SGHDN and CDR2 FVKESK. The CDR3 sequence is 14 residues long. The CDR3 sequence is CASSLGQGLYEQYF. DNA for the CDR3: TGTGCCAGCAGCCTAGGACAGGGACTCTACGAGCAGTACTTC.

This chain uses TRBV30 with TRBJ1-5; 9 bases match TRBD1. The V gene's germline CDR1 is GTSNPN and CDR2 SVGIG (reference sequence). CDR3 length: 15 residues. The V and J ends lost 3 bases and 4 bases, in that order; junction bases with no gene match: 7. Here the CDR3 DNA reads TGTGCCTGGAGCCAGGGACAGGGTGGAAATCAGCCCCAGCATTTT. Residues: CAWSQGQGGNQPQHF. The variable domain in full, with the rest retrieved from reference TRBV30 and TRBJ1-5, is SQTIHQWPATLVQPVGSPLSLECTVEGTSNPNLYWYRQAAGRGLQLLFYSVGIGQISSEVPQNLSASRPQDRQFILSSKKLLLSDSGFYLCAWSQGQGGNQPQHFGDGTRLSIL.

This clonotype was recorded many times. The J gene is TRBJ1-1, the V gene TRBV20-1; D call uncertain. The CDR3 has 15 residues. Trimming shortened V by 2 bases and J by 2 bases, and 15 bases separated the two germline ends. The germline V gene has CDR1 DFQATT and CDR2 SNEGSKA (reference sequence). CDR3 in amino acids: CSARNWDSVNTEAFF. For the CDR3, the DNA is TGCAGTGCTAGAAATTGGGATTCCGTAAACACTGAAGCTTTCTTT.